This TCR beta chain appears in the sequencing data of a study of blood T cells in healthy people across ages. A few counts support this clonotype. Next came a second PCR, run for about 6 to 12 cycles, which used a sample-barcoded 5' primer along with a J-beta primer mix. No fewer than 3 million CDR3-containing paired-end reads came from each sample. TCRdb independently ran MiXCR on the 5' RACE reads; one entry per CDR3 protein. The table shows some 290,000 distinct CDR3 sequences, with 27% occurring only once. The CDR3 is made up of 14 amino acids. V shed 4 bases and J shed 2 bases, with 12 bases lying between them. Germline lookup yields CDR1 SGHKS and CDR2 YYEKEE (reference sequence).

The chain recombines TRBV5-5 with TRBJ1-2; D possibly corresponds to TRBD1 (6 bases). The sample was blood. The sequence came from a woman aged 70-85 years in good health. CDR3 nucleotides: TGTGCCAGCAGCGGGGCCACAGGGAACTATGGCTACACCTTC. Its protein is CASSGATGNYGYTF.